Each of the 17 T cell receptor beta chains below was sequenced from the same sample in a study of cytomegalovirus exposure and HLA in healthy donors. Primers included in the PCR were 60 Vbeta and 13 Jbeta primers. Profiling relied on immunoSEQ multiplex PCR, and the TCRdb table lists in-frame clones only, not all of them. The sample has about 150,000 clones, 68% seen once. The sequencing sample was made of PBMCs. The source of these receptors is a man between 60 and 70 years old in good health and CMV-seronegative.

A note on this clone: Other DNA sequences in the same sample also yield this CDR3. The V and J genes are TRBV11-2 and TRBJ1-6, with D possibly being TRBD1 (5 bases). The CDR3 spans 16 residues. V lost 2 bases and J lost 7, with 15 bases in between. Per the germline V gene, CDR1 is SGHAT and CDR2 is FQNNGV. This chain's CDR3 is CASSLRGGGLNSPLHF. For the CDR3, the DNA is TGTGCCAGCAGCTTAAGGGGAGGCGGGTTAAATTCACCCCTCCACTTT.

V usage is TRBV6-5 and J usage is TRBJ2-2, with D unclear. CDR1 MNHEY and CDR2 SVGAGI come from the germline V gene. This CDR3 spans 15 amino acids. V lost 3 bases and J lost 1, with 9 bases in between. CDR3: CASSYGGQNTGELFF. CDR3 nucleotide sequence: TGTGCCAGCAGTTATGGCGGCCAGAACACCGGGGAGCTGTTTTTT.

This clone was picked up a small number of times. DNA for the CDR3: TGTGCCAGCAGCTCGAGACAGGGGAGCTATGGCTACACCTTC. This encodes CASSSRQGSYGYTF. The chain has TRBV5-6 and TRBJ1-2; 8 nucleotides match TRBD1. The trim removed 3 bases at V and 4 bases at J, leaving 5 bases unmatched. The CDR3 has 14 amino acids. Germline V lookup: CDR1 SGHDT, CDR2 YYEEEE.

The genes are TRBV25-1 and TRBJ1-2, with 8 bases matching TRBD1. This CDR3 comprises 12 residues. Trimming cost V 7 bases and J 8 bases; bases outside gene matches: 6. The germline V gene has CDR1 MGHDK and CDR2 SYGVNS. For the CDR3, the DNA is TGTGCCAGCAACCCAGGGGGCGAAGGCTACACCTTC. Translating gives CASNPGGEGYTF.

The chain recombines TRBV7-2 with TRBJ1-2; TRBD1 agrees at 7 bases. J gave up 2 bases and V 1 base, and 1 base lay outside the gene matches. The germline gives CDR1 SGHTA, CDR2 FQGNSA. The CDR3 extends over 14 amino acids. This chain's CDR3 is CASSLGGQNYGYTF. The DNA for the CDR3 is TGTGCCAGCAGCTTAGGGGGACAGAACTATGGCTACACCTTC.

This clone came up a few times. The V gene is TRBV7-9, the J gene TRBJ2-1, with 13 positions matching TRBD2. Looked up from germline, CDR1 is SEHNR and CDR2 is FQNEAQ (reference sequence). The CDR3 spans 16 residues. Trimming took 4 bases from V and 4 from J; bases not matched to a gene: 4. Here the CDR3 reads CASSYETSGRYNEQFF. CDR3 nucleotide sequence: TGTGCCAGCAGCTACGAGACTAGCGGGAGGTACAATGAGCAGTTCTTC.

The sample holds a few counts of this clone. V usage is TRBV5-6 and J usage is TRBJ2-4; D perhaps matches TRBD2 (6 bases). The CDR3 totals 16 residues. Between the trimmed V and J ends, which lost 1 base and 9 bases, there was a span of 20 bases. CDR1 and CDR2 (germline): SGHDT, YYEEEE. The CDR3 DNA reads TGTGCCAGCAGCTTGTACCGGGACCGGGGGTGGGGCATTCAGTACTTC. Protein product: CASSLYRDRGWGIQYF.

The CDR3 protein is CASSQVKGAGGYTF. DNA of the CDR3: TGTGCCAGCAGCCAAGTCAAGGGAGCGGGGGGCTACACCTTC. This chain links TRBV14 with TRBJ1-2; D is unresolved. V was pared by 1 base and J by 8 bases, with 14 bases between. Germline V gene data show CDR1 as SGHDN and CDR2 as FVKESK. The CDR3 totals 14 residues. The entire variable domain, with the rest obtained from reference TRBV14 and TRBJ1-2, is as follows: EAGVTQFPSHSVIEKGQTVTLRCDPISGHDNLYWYRRVMGKEIKFLLHFVKESKQDESGMPNNRFLAERTGGTYSTLKVQPAELEDSGVYFCASSQVKGAGGYTFGSGTRLTVV.

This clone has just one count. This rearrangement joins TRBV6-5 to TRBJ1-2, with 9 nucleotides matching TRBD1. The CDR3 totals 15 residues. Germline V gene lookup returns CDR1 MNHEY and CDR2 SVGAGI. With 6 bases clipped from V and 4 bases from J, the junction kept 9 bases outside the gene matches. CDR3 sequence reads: CASSPTQGQGYGYTF. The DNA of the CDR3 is TGTGCCAGCAGCCCCACACAGGGACAGGGCTATGGCTACACCTTC.

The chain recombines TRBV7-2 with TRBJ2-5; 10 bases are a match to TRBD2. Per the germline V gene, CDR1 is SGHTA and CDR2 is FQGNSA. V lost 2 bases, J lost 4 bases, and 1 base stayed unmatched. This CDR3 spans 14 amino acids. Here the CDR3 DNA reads TGTGCCAGCAGCTTACTAGCGGGAGTAGAGACCCAGTACTTC. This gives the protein CASSLLAGVETQYF.

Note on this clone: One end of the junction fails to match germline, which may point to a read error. The CDR3 region is CASLALGLPRGELFF. CDR3 nucleotides: TGCGCCAGCTTGGCCCTGGGACTTCCTCGGGGGGAGCTGTTTTTT. The genes are TRBV28 and TRBJ2-2; maybe TRBD2 (6 bases). CDR1 is MDHEN, CDR2 SYDVKM, per germline. CDR3 length: 15 residues. Full variable domain (rest looked up from reference TRBV28 and TRBJ2-2): DVKVTQSSRYLVKRTGEKVFLECVQDMDHENMFWYRQDPGLGLRLIYFSYDVKMKEKGDIPEGYSVSREKKERFSLILESASTNQTSMYLCASLALGLPRGELFFGEGSRLTVL.

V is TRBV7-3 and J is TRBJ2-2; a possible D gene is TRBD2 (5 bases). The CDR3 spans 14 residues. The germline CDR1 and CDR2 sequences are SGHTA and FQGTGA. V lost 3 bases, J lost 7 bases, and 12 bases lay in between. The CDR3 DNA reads TGTGCCAGCAGCTTGGAGGCAGCGAGCGGGGAGCTGTTTTTT. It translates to CASSLEAASGELFF.

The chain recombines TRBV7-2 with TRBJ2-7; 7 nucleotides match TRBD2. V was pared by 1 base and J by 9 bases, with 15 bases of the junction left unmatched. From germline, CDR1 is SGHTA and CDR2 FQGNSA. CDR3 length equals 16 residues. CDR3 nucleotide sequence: TGTGCCAGCAGCTTAGGGCGGGGGAACCACCTACGACGGCAGTACTTC. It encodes CASSLGRGNHLRRQYF.

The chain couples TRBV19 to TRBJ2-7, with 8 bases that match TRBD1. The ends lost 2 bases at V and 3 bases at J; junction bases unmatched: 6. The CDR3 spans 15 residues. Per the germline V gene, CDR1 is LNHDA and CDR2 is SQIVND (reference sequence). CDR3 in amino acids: CASSIRGTGLYEQYF. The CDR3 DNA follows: TGTGCCAGTAGTATAAGGGGGACAGGCCTCTACGAGCAGTACTTC.

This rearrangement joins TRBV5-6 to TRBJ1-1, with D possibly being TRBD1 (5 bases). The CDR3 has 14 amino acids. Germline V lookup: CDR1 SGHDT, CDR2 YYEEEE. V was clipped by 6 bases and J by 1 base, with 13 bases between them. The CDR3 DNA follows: TGTGCCAGCACCTCGGGACTCCGGAACACTGAAGCTTTCTTT. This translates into CASTSGLRNTEAFF.

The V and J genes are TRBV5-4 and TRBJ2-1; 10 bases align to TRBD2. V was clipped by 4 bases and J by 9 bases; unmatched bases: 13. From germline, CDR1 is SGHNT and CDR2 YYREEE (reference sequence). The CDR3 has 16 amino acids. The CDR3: CASSRYEAGGIGEQFF. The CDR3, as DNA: TGTGCCAGCAGCCGCTATGAAGCGGGAGGGATTGGTGAGCAGTTCTTC.

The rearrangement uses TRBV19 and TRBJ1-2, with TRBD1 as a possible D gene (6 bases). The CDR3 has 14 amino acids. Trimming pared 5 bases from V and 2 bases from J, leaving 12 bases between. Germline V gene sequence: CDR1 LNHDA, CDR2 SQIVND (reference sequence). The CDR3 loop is CASSVIDRNYGYTF. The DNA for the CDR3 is TGTGCCAGTAGTGTTATCGACAGGAACTATGGCTACACCTTC.